The 15 T cell receptor beta chains reported below all come from one sample, sequenced in a study of blood T cell repertoires in COVID-19. The assay was immunoSEQ multiplex PCR, and TCRdb's table has in-frame clones only and misses some. The sample has over 300,000 clones, roughly 85% seen once. The sample consisted of PBMCs or T cells enriched from blood (not recorded which). The receptors stem from a young woman who had recovered from COVID-19.

V and J are TRBV6-2 or TRBV6-3 and TRBJ2-5; weak D call: TRBD2 (5 bases). Germline V gene data show CDR1 as MNHEY and CDR2 as SVGEGT. The V end was cut by 2 bases, the J end by 4 bases, with 11 bases between. CDR3 length equals 14 residues. In DNA form, the CDR3 reads TGTGCCAGCAGTTACCTGGGTCGGGGAGAGACCCAGTACTTC. This codes for CASSYLGRGETQYF.

This chain connects TRBV5-1 to TRBJ2-1; 9 bases map to TRBD2. CDR3 size: 16 residues. Germline CDR1 reads SGHRS; CDR2 reads YFSETQ. V shed 4 bases and J 5 bases; nucleotides not matched to a gene: 10. The CDR3 sequence: CASSPRLAAGDNEQFF. In nucleotides, the CDR3 is TGCGCCAGCAGCCCAAGACTAGCGGCTGGGGACAATGAGCAGTTCTTC.

The CDR3 spells CASNRDRGYNEQFF. As DNA, the CDR3 is TGCGCCAGCAATCGGGACAGGGGCTACAATGAGCAGTTCTTC. The chain uses TRBV5-1 and TRBJ2-1; 10 nucleotides match TRBD1. There are 14 residues in the CDR3. Germline loops: CDR1 SGHRS, CDR2 YFSETQ. The V segment lost 6 bases and the J segment 3 bases; nucleotides outside the gene matches: 3.

The chain couples TRBV13 to TRBJ2-7; 11 bases align to TRBD1. Germline CDR1 reads PRHDT; CDR2 reads FYEKMQ (reference sequence). V was pared by 3 bases and J by 3 bases, with 4 bases of the junction left unmatched. The CDR3 is 15 residues long. In DNA form, the CDR3 reads TGTGCCAGCAGCTTTCGGACAGGGGGCGTCTACGAGCAGTACTTC. This gives the protein CASSFRTGGVYEQYF. The whole variable domain, remainder taken from reference TRBV13 and TRBJ2-7, is AAGVIQSPRHLIKEKRETATLKCYPIPRHDTVYWYQQGPGQDPQFLISFYEKMQSDKGSIPDRFSAQQFSDYHSELNMSSLELGDSALYFCASSFRTGGVYEQYFGPGTRLTVT.

The chain uses TRBV29-1 and TRBJ1-2; D may be TRBD1 (6 bases). The CDR3 covers 11 residues. Deletions cut 7 bases from V and 6 bases from J, with 12 bases between. Germline V gives CDR1 SQVTM, CDR2 ANQGSEA. The CDR3 loop reads CSANTGNGYTF. For the CDR3, the DNA is TGCAGCGCTAATACAGGGAATGGCTACACCTTC.

This chain connects TRBV4-1 to TRBJ1-1; 11 bases agree with TRBD1. The CDR3 extends over 16 amino acids. Trimming removed 3 bases from V and 4 bases from J; junction bases left unmatched: 7. Germline V gives CDR1 MGHRA, CDR2 YSYEKL. Here the CDR3 DNA reads TGCGCCAGCAGCCACCGGGACAGGGGGTATGCCACTGAAGCTTTCTTT. Residues: CASSHRDRGYATEAFF.

The V and J genes are TRBV11-2 and TRBJ1-2; tentatively, D is TRBD1 (6 bases). Trimming took 1 base from V and 7 from J, leaving 13 bases between them. CDR1 SGHAT and CDR2 FQNNGV come from the germline V gene. The CDR3 has 14 residues. CDR3 coding DNA: TGTGCCAGCAGCTTAGTTTCAGGGGCGGGTGGCTACACCTTC. Translation: CASSLVSGAGGYTF.

This clone was observed a single time. The chain employs TRBV5-4 and TRBJ1-2, with 9 positions matching TRBD1. V shed 3 bases and J 7 bases; nucleotides not matched to a gene: 10. The CDR3 runs 15 residues. Germline lookup yields CDR1 SGHNT and CDR2 YYREEE (reference sequence). For the CDR3, the DNA is TGTGCCAGCAGCTCCGACCCCGGGACAGGGATTGGCTACACCTTC. Translated, it gives CASSSDPGTGIGYTF.

The V call is TRBV12-3 or TRBV12-4, the J call TRBJ1-2, with 9 bases matching TRBD1. The V and J ends lost 4 bases and 8 bases, in that order; junction bases with no gene match: 5. CDR3 length: 13 amino acids. The CDR3 DNA follows: TGTGCCAGCAGTTCCGACAGGGGGTACGGCTACACCTTC. It codes for CASSSDRGYGYTF.

A remark on this clone: Just one base apart from a much larger clone, this may be a read error. The same CDR3 arises from other DNA sequences in this sample as well. V usage is TRBV5-1 and J usage is TRBJ1-2; the match to TRBD1 covers 10 bases. The junction had 1 base not matched to a gene; V was cut back by 2 bases and J by 6 bases. Germline V gene data show CDR1 as SGHRS and CDR2 as YFSETQ. The CDR3 loop spans 13 amino acids. Here the CDR3 reads CASSLGTGDGYTF. As DNA, the CDR3 is TGCGCCAGCAGCTTAGGGACAGGGGATGGCTACACCTTC.

The chain is built from TRBV12-3 or TRBV12-4 and TRBJ1-5, with D possibly TRBD1 on 5 matching bases. V shed 5 bases and J shed 4 bases, with 9 bases lying between them. The CDR3 has 13 amino acids. Here the CDR3 reads CASSGAINQPQHF. The CDR3 DNA follows: TGTGCCAGCAGTGGGGCGATAAATCAGCCCCAGCATTTT.

The V and J genes are TRBV6-5 and TRBJ2-5; D is uncertain. CDR3 length: 13 amino acids. The germline V and J ends were trimmed by 4 bases and 5 bases, with 11 bases remaining between them. CDR1 and CDR2 from the germline V gene are MNHEY and SVGAGI. The CDR3 here is CASSSPSVETQYF. The CDR3 DNA follows: TGTGCCAGCAGTTCCCCCTCGGTGGAGACCCAGTACTTC.

The chain recombines TRBV27 with TRBJ2-5, with a weak D call TRBD1 (6 bases). Trimming removed 2 bases at V and 5 bases at J, with 12 bases between. CDR3 length: 14 amino acids. Germline V gene data show CDR1 as MNHEY and CDR2 as SMNVEV (reference sequence). The CDR3 loop is CASSLTGRGETQYF. CDR3 sequence (DNA): TGTGCCAGCAGTTTAACGGGTAGGGGGGAGACCCAGTACTTC.

This chain uses TRBV11-2 with TRBJ2-5, with a tentative D call TRBD1 (5 bases). Trimming took off 2 bases at V and 3 bases at J, with 10 bases between the two ends. Germline V gene sequence: CDR1 SGHAT, CDR2 FQNNGV. This CDR3 contains 14 residues. Here the CDR3 reads CASSLRGSEETQYF. CDR3 coding DNA: TGTGCCAGCAGCTTAAGGGGTTCTGAAGAGACCCAGTACTTC. Variable domain in full (rest from reference TRBV11-2 and TRBJ2-5): EAGVAQSPRYKIIEKRQSVAFWCNPISGHATLYWYQQILGQGPKLLIQFQNNGVVDDSQLPKDRFSAERLKGVDSTLKIQPAKLEDSAVYLCASSLRGSEETQYFGPGTRLLVL.

The V gene is TRBV7-8, the J gene TRBJ2-5; the match to TRBD1 covers 11 bases. The CDR3 spans 16 residues. Germline CDR1 SGHVS, CDR2 FQNEAQ. V lost 2 bases to trimming and J lost 1 base; unmatched junction nucleotides: 3. DNA for the CDR3: TGTGCCAGCAGCTTAACCGGGACAGGGGGCCAAGAGACCCAGTACTTC. Its protein is CASSLTGTGGQETQYF.